A selection of T cell receptor beta chains follows, all from one sample in a study of cytomegalovirus exposure and HLA in healthy donors. Produced via immunoSEQ multiplex PCR; TCRdb's table is partial and in-frame only. The sample has 200,000 to 250,000 clones, approximately 80% seen once. Sequencing used PBMCs. The origin of the receptors is a woman aged 40 to 49 in good health and CMV-seronegative. Each CDR3 is given with its conserved first and last residue. Expanded clones are given a class, and other clones once, few, many or no size at all.

clone size	J gene	V gene	CDR3 protein
.	TRBJ2-5	TRBV5-4	CASSASGAGETQYF
.	TRBJ1-4	TRBV19	CASGAESANEKLFF
few	TRBJ2-3	TRBV19	CASSLGTSGVGAQYF
few	TRBJ2-6	TRBV28	CASRLDRAGANVLTF
.	TRBJ2-3	TRBV29-1	CSVDQGLSTDTQYF
.	TRBJ1-2	TRBV7-9	CASSLSPLLTGTYIAF
.	TRBJ2-7	TRBV19	CASSMGTGLSEQYF
.	TRBJ2-5	TRBV18	CASSPRGNQETQYF
.	TRBJ2-7	TRBV19	CASSIDRDYEQYF
.	TRBJ1-6	TRBV28	CASRSGTVNSPLHF
once	TRBJ2-7	TRBV7-2	CASSLRIAGRDYFDEQYF
.	TRBJ2-7	TRBV30	CAWRDRLAGGPYEQYF
.	TRBJ1-6	TRBV16	CASSQFADSNNSPLHF
.	TRBJ1-1	TRBV15	CATSRDQNTEAFF
.	TRBJ2-2	TRBV6-1	CASSEGRTGELFF
.	TRBJ1-3	TRBV6-5	CASLSSGNTIYF
.	TRBJ2-2	TRBV7-2	CASSLLIAGGHTGELFF
.	TRBJ2-6	TRBV10-3	CAISERTGLAKANVLTF
.	TRBJ1-1	TRBV19	CASSGGGGRTEAFF
.	TRBJ1-2	TRBV4-3	CASSQDPSVGVYGYTF
.	TRBJ1-2	TRBV19	CASLGQGAFYGYTF
.	TRBJ2-7	TRBV19	CASSIMGGGEQYF